Listed here is a single T cell receptor (beta chain). Its target is not known. The protocol was immunoSEQ multiplex PCR, while the TCRdb copy is restricted to in-frame clones and leaves out a portion. The repertoire has about 120,000 clones, more than 75% of them found once; the top ten carry approximately 2.3%. The CDR3 is 14 amino acids. CDR1 and CDR2 (germline): PRHDT, FYEKMQ (reference sequence). Trimming took 4 bases from V and 8 from J, leaving 12 bases between them. These data come from a study of cytomegalovirus exposure and HLA in healthy donors. General study points: Cytomegalovirus association was assigned to around 150 TCR beta chains. TCR clusters originating in the first cohort tended to co-occur in the 100 to 150 validation repertoires, according to a later analysis.

The sample consisted of PBMCs. V and J are TRBV13 and TRBJ1-6, with D possibly matching TRBD1 (6 bases). The receptor's source is a young woman in good health and CMV-seronegative. The DNA of the CDR3 is TGTGCCAGCAGCTACAGGGTAGTCGATTCACCCCTCCACTTT. Its translation is CASSYRVVDSPLHF.